Listed below are T cell receptor beta chains from one sample, sequenced in a study of T cell repertoires in cytomegalovirus infection. From the reads, TCRdb called clonotypes with MiXCR, one entry per CDR3 protein. The sample carries approximately 350,000 distinct CDR3 sequences, about a third recorded once. Their antigens are not known. Sample: cultured PBMCs, taken from culture after CMV antigen stimulation. These receptors were taken from a human donor in good health (CMV status not recorded). Some clones in this sample may be carry-over from other donors' samples. The CDR3 runs from the conserved cysteine through the conserved F or W. The order of the fields is J gene, clone size, D gene, V gene, CDR3 DNA, CDR3 protein. D genes are given only for firm matches. Rows give clone size only sometimes, using once, few, many, or a class for an expanded clone.

TRBJ1-2 . . TRBV7-2 TGTGCCAGCAGCTTAGGCCCAACACGGACCTATGGCTACACCTTC CASSLGPTRTYGYTF
TRBJ2-1 few . TRBV23-1 TGCGCCAGCAGTCAACCCTCTTATGAGCAGTTCTTC CASSQPSYEQFF
TRBJ1-1 few . TRBV7-2 TGTGCCAGCAGCCAGAACTTAGTCTCTGAAGCTTTCTTT CASSQNLVSEAFF
TRBJ1-4 . . TRBV5-4 TGTGCCAGCAGCTTGGGTCCAGGTGATGAAAAACTGTTTTTT CASSLGPGDEKLFF
TRBJ1-2 . TRBD1 TRBV5-4 TGTGCCAGCAGCTCGGGACAGCAGCATAACTATGGCTACACCTTC CASSSGQQHNYGYTF
TRBJ1-6 . . TRBV3-1 TGTGCCAGCAGAATCGGGCAGCATAATTCACCCCTCCACTTT CASRIGQHNSPLHF
TRBJ2-7 . . TRBV6-2/TRBV6-3 TGTGCCAGCAGTTACCATGGTGGAATCTACGAGCAGTACTTC CASSYHGGIYEQYF
TRBJ2-7 . . TRBV3-1 TGTGCCAGCAGCCAACTCTCCTACGAGCAGTACTTC CASSQLSYEQYF
TRBJ2-1 few TRBD2 TRBV4-3 TGCGCCAGCAGCCCGTACTCCACTAGCGGGAGGGGCAATGAGCAGTTCTTC CASSPYSTSGRGNEQFF
TRBJ1-1 . . TRBV10-3 TGTGCCATCAGTGAGAGGCCGTCGGGGAACACTGAAGCTTTCTTT CAISERPSGNTEAFF
TRBJ1-2 . . TRBV6-5 TGTGCCAGCAGCTCCAAGTGGCAAGCTAACTATGGCTACATCTTC CASSSKWQANYGYIF
TRBJ1-1 few . TRBV7-9 TGTGCCAGCAGCTGGGTGGGCGGGGGTGGGAGAAACACTGAAGCTTTCTTT CASSWVGGGGRNTEAFF
TRBJ2-5 many TRBD1 TRBV7-2 TGTGCCAGCAGTTTAAACAGGGGGCTCCAAGAGACCCAGTACTTC CASSLNRGLQETQYF
TRBJ1-3 many . TRBV20-1 TGCAGTGCTTTCAATGGAAACACCATATATTTT CSAFNGNTIYF
TRBJ1-2 . TRBD1 TRBV11-3 TGTGCCAGCAGCCTCGGGACAGGGGGTAACTATGGCTACACCTTC CASSLGTGGNYGYTF
TRBJ2-1 . TRBD2 TRBV7-3 TGTGCCAGCTGGATTGGGACTAGCTTTAATGAGCAGTTCTTC CASWIGTSFNEQFF
TRBJ2-2 . . TRBV7-2 TGTGCCAGCAGCCCGAACCGGGATTATCTTCTGACCGGGGAGCTGTTTTTT CASSPNRDYLLTGELFF
TRBJ1-2 . TRBD1 TRBV28 TGTGCCAGCAGAAGCGTCAGGGGGCACTATGGCTACACCTTC CASRSVRGHYGYTF
TRBJ2-1 . TRBD2 TRBV11-2 TGTGCCAGCAGCTTAGTAAACTTAGCGGGAGTATACTACAATGAGCAGTTCTTC CASSLVNLAGVYYNEQFF
TRBJ2-2 few TRBD2 TRBV7-6 TGTGCCAGCAGCTTGTCGCGCGGGAGGGGCACCGGGGAGCTGTTTTTT CASSLSRGRGTGELFF
TRBJ2-1 . TRBD2 TRBV3-1 TGTGCCAGCAGCCAAGCCTTCAGCGGGAGCCACAATGAGCAGTTCTTC CASSQAFSGSHNEQFF
TRBJ2-3 few . TRBV19 TGTGCCAGTAGGGCGGGGAACACAGATACGCAGTATTTT CASRAGNTDTQYF
TRBJ2-1 . . TRBV7-8 TGTGCCAGCAGCTGGAGGGAATACAATGAGCAGTTCTTC CASSWREYNEQFF
TRBJ2-7 few TRBD2 TRBV12-3/TRBV12-4 TGTGCCAGCAGTTTGGGGGGGTCGACAGCCTACGAGCAGTACTTC CASSLGGSTAYEQYF
TRBJ2-4 . . TRBV6-2/TRBV6-3 TGTGCCAGCAGTTCAACAGGAGGCCGATTCAAAAACATTCAGTACTTC CASSSTGGRFKNIQYF
TRBJ2-7 few TRBD2 TRBV18 TGTGCCAGCTCACCCTTCCTAGCGGGAGATGGGGGGCCCCACGAGCAGTACTTC CASSPFLAGDGGPHEQYF
TRBJ1-5 . . TRBV6-2/TRBV6-3 TGTGCCAGCACCTACGGGAGGGATCAGCCCCAGCATTTT CASTYGRDQPQHF
TRBJ2-5 . . TRBV30 TGTGCCTGGAACGGGGGTGGGGAGACCCAGTACTTC CAWNGGGETQYF
TRBJ2-3 . TRBD2 TRBV28 TGTGCCAGCAGTCTGGGACTAGCGGGGTTCACAGATACGCAGTATTTT CASSLGLAGFTDTQYF
TRBJ2-5 . . TRBV10-3 TGTGCCATCAGCACAGGCACCGAGACCCAGTACTTC CAISTGTETQYF
TRBJ2-7 many TRBD2 TRBV20-1 TGCAGTGCTAGATCAGGGACTAGCGGGGCTTACGAGCAGTACTTC CSARSGTSGAYEQYF